This T cell receptor (beta chain) was identified in a study of cytomegalovirus exposure and HLA in healthy donors. Germline V CDR1 and CDR2: SGHTA, FQGNSA. This CDR3 contains 14 residues. Primers for the PCR totalled 60 Vbeta and 13 Jbeta. Repertoires were generated with immunoSEQ multiplex PCR, while TCRdb's copy carries only in-frame clones and drops some. The sample records 90,000 to 130,000 clones, more than 60% being singletons. Study-level points and caveats: Earlier results showed most TCR beta V segments being productive about 87% or about 30% of the time. A later analysis showed HLA-associated TCR beta chains outstripping equally common others in clonal expansion. TRBV6-2, TRBV6-3 and other indistinguishable V segments were excluded. Cytomegalovirus association was assigned to under 200 TCR beta chains.

Turning to this clone: The antigen is unknown.

The source of this sequence is a man aged 25-45 years in good health and CMV-seropositive. What was sequenced was PBMCs. V gene TRBV7-2 combines with J gene TRBJ2-5, with D unresolved. The DNA end favors TRBJ2-7, so the J call may be wrong. In DNA form, the CDR3 reads TGTGCCAGCAGCTTAGCGACTCCCGACTACGAGCAGTACTTC. Residues: CASSLATPDYEQYF.